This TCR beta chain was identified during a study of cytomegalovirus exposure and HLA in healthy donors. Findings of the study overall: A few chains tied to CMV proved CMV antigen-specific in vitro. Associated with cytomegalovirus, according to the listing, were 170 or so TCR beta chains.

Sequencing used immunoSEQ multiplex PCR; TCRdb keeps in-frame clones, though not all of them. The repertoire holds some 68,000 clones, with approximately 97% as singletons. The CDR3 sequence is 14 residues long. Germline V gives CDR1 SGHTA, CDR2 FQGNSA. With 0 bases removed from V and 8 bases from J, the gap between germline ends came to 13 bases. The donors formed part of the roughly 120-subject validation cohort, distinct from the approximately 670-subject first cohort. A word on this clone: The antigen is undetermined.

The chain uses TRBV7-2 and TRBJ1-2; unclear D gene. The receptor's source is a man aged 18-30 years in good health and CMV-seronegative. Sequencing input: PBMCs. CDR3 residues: CASSLATNSRGYTF. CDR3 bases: TGTGCCAGCAGCTTAGCGACGAACTCGAGGGGCTACACCTTC.